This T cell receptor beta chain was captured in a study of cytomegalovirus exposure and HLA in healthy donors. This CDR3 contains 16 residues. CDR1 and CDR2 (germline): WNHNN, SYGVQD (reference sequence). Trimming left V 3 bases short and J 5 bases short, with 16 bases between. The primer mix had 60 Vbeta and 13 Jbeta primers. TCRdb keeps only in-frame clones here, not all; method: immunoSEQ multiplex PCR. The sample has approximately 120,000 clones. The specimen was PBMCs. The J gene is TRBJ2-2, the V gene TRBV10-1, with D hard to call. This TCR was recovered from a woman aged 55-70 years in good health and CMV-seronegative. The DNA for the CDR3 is TGCGCCAGCAGTGATCTAGTCTCTTCCATAACCGGGGAGCTGTTTTTT. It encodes CASSDLVSSITGELFF.